A single sample is the source of the 32 T cell receptor beta chains below, sequenced in a study of T-cell reconstitution after alpha-beta-depleted transplantation in children. Molecular barcoding with unique molecular identifiers was used for the TCRbeta library. TCRdb reprocessed the PCR reads with MiXCR, giving one entry per CDR3 protein. The sample lists around 680,000 distinct CDR3 sequences; 15% to 20% were seen once. This specimen consisted of PBMCs from the stem cell graft donor, obtained from the stem cell graft. These receptors were obtained from a human donor who donated a stem cell graft to a child with acute myeloid leukemia.

The chain has TRBV7-8 and TRBJ2-4, with TRBD1 identical over 9 bases. This CDR3 is 15 amino acids long. V trimming: 5 bases; J trimming: 8 bases; junction bases outside the gene matches: 10. Germline V gene sequence: CDR1 SGHVS, CDR2 FQNEAQ. Here the CDR3 DNA reads TGTGCCAGCAGCCCCGGCCGAGACAGGGGGTACATTCAGTACTTC. Its protein is CASSPGRDRGYIQYF.

This clonotype was detected many times. This rearrangement joins TRBV20-1 to TRBJ2-7, with no clear D. V lost 1 base to trimming and J lost 2 bases, with 15 bases between them. The CDR3 totals 15 residues. Germline CDR1 reads DFQATT; CDR2 reads SNEGSKA (reference sequence). CDR3 amino acids: CSARGSVEGTYEQYV. CDR3 in DNA: TGCAGTGCTAGAGGTTCCGTTGAAGGAACCTACGAGCAGTACGTC.

Of note for this clonotype: The junction and the germline gene differ at one end; a read error may be behind it. This chain connects TRBV20-1 to TRBJ2-1; D ambiguous. CDR3 length equals 16 residues. Germline CDR1 and CDR2: DFQATT and SNEGSKA (reference sequence). The chain's CDR3 is CSARDSSEASYHEQFF. CDR3 sequence (DNA): TGCAGTGCTAGAGATTCCTCAGAAGCGTCCTACCATGAGCAGTTCTTC.

The chain uses TRBV7-2 and TRBJ1-1; 10 nucleotides align to TRBD1. V lost 0 bases, J lost 9 bases, and 10 bases stayed unmatched. Germline CDR1 SGHTA, CDR2 FQGNSA. The CDR3 runs to 16 residues. The CDR3 loop is CASSLAQGQGPTQAFF. CDR3 DNA sequence: TGTGCCAGCAGCTTAGCGCAGGGACAGGGGCCAACCCAAGCTTTCTTT. The variable domain in full, with the rest retrieved from reference TRBV7-2 and TRBJ1-1, is GAGVSQSPSNKVTEKGKDVELRCDPISGHTALYWYRQSLGQGLEFLIYFQGNSAPDKSGLPSDRFSAERTGGSVSTLTIQRTQQEDSAVYLCASSLAQGQGPTQAFFGQGTRLTVV.

This clonotype was counted a few times. This chain connects TRBV5-5 to TRBJ1-1, with 8 bases matching TRBD1. This CDR3 has 14 residues. Per germline, CDR1 SGHKS and CDR2 YYEKEE (reference sequence). J lost 4 bases, V lost 2 bases, and 4 bases had no gene match. In DNA form, the CDR3 reads TGTGCCAGCAGCTTTGACAGGGGAGGCACTGAAGCTTTCTTT. Its translation: CASSFDRGGTEAFF.

There are many counts of this clonotype. The chain is built from TRBV7-2 and TRBJ2-1; TRBD1 aligns across 10 bases. The CDR3 totals 14 residues. J lost 8 bases, V lost 5 bases, and 6 bases had no gene match. CDR1 SGHTA and CDR2 FQGNSA come from the germline V gene. In DNA, the CDR3 is TGTGCCAGCAGCATTGGGGGGACAGGGGATGAGCAGTTCTTC. Its translation is CASSIGGTGDEQFF. The entire variable domain, with the rest obtained from reference TRBV7-2 and TRBJ2-1, is as follows: GAGVSQSPSNKVTEKGKDVELRCDPISGHTALYWYRQSLGQGLEFLIYFQGNSAPDKSGLPSDRFSAERTGGSVSTLTIQRTQQEDSAVYLCASSIGGTGDEQFFGPGTRLTVL.

The chain links TRBV6-5 to TRBJ1-2; TRBD1 aligns across 7 bases. Germline V lookup: CDR1 MNHEY, CDR2 SVGAGI. This CDR3 is 16 amino acids long. The junction had 8 bases not matched to a gene; V was cut back by 2 bases and J by 2 bases. CDR3 sequence (DNA): TGTGCCAGCAGTTACCGCGGGGGACAGAACAACTATGGCTACACCTTC. It yields the protein CASSYRGGQNNYGYTF.

This clonotype was counted at least ten times. The DNA for the CDR3 is TGTGCCAGCAGCCTGACTAGTTTTGAGCAGTTCTTC. Translated, it gives CASSLTSFEQFF. The V gene is TRBV7-9, the J gene TRBJ2-1; TRBD2 might be the D (6 bases). In germline, CDR1 is SEHNR, CDR2 FQNEAQ (reference sequence). Trimming removed 5 bases from V and 9 bases from J, with 11 bases in between. The CDR3 totals 12 residues.

This clonotype was counted between two and nine times. The CDR3 nucleotides read TGCAGTGCTAGAGGTGGACAGGGCGGTTCACCCCTCCACTTT. It yields the protein CSARGGQGGSPLHF. The rearrangement uses TRBV20-1 and TRBJ1-6; TRBD1 aligns across 8 bases. Per the germline V gene, CDR1 is DFQATT and CDR2 is SNEGSKA (reference sequence). This CDR3 comprises 14 residues. V was pared by 1 base and J by 9 bases, with 5 bases of the junction left unmatched.

Many counts were recorded for this clonotype. V gene TRBV27 combines with J gene TRBJ1-2; D uncertain. The length of the CDR3 is 12 residues. Germline loops: CDR1 MNHEY, CDR2 SMNVEV (reference sequence). V was pared by 7 bases and J by 4 bases, with 10 bases between. In nucleotides, the CDR3 is TGTGCCAGCACCTCGGACTTCTATGGCTACACCTTC. Translated: CASTSDFYGYTF.

With regard to this clonotype: This sequence may be a read error, since a much larger clone differs from it by one base. The chain employs TRBV20-1 and TRBJ2-1, with D unclear. CDR1 and CDR2 (germline): DFQATT, SNEGSKA (reference sequence). Trimming took 6 bases from V and 0 from J, leaving 12 bases between them. This CDR3 contains 14 residues. The CDR3 DNA sequence: TGCAGTGCAGCACGGGTGAGCTCCTACAATGAGCAGTTCTTC. It is translated as CSAARVSSYNEQFF.

V and J are TRBV6-2 or TRBV6-3 and TRBJ1-1, with TRBD1 as a possible D gene (6 bases). The CDR3 runs 17 residues. The V gene's germline CDR1 is MNHEY and CDR2 SVGEGT. V lost 2 bases to trimming and J lost 2 bases, with 18 bases between them. The CDR3 bases are TGTGCCAGCAGTTACCCGGCCGGAGGGGGGAGCAACACTGAAGCTTTCTTT. It specifies CASSYPAGGGSNTEAFF.

This clonotype has a handful of counts. The chain carries TRBV29-1 and TRBJ2-2, with D possibly being TRBD1 (6 bases). The germline V and J ends were trimmed by 7 bases and 4 bases, with 13 bases remaining between them. This CDR3 is built from 13 residues. Germline V gene data show CDR1 as SQVTM and CDR2 as ANQGSEA. The CDR3 reads CSGQGLATGELFF. CDR3 in DNA: TGCAGCGGTCAGGGGTTGGCCACCGGGGAGCTGTTTTTT.

In this sample, this clonotype turned up many times. The J gene is TRBJ2-1, the V gene TRBV10-3; D unresolved. This CDR3 has 12 amino acids. The germline gives CDR1 ENHRY, CDR2 SYGVKD. Trimming left V 6 bases short and J 4 bases short, with 7 bases between. For the CDR3, the DNA is TGTGCCATCAGCGGACCTTACAATGAGCAGTTCTTC. This codes for CAISGPYNEQFF.

In its sample, this clonotype was seen a few times. The chain is built from TRBV29-1 and TRBJ2-2; D is unresolved. CDR1 SQVTM and CDR2 ANQGSEA come from the germline V gene. V was cut by 5 bases and J by 0 bases, with 7 bases left in between. The CDR3 has 13 residues. The CDR3 DNA sequence: TGCAGCGTTTATCAGGCGAACACCGGGGAGCTGTTTTTT. Protein product: CSVYQANTGELFF.

The chain couples TRBV3-1 to TRBJ1-5; TRBD1 is a possible D gene (5 bases). Per the germline V gene, CDR1 is LGHDT and CDR2 is YNNKEL (reference sequence). V was shortened by 1 base and J by 4 bases, with 8 bases between the two germline ends. CDR3 length: 14 amino acids. CDR3: CASSQGQRNQPQHF. The CDR3 bases are TGTGCCAGCAGCCAAGGACAGCGGAATCAGCCCCAGCATTTT.

This clonotype showed up just a few times. The chain carries TRBV12-3 or TRBV12-4 and TRBJ1-1; possibly TRBD1 for D (5 bases). Deletions cut 3 bases from V and 1 base from J, with 9 bases between. The length of the CDR3 is 14 residues. The CDR3 loop is CASSFYGQNTEAFF. The DNA of the CDR3 is TGTGCCAGCAGTTTTTATGGACAGAACACTGAAGCTTTCTTT.

In its sample, this clonotype was seen many times. J is TRBJ1-2 and V is TRBV27; no firm D call. There are 14 residues in the CDR3. Trimming stripped 6 bases from V and 4 bases from J, with 15 bases between. Germline V gene sequence: CDR1 MNHEY, CDR2 SMNVEV (reference sequence). For the CDR3, the DNA is TGTGCCAGCAGGACCTTACAAACGTCCTATGGCTACACCTTC. This encodes CASRTLQTSYGYTF.

In its sample, this clonotype was seen many times. The CDR3 sequence is CASSKASYQPQHF. CDR3 in DNA: TGTGCCAGCAGCAAAGCCTCTTATCAGCCCCAGCATTTT. This sequence joins TRBV7-6 and TRBJ1-5; D is uncertain. V was pared by 5 bases and J by 5 bases, with 10 bases between. The CDR3 loop spans 13 amino acids. Germline CDR1 reads SGHVS; CDR2 reads FNYEAQ.

In its sample, this clonotype was seen many times. The chain has TRBV13 and TRBJ2-7; D assignment may be TRBD1 or TRBD2 (5 bases each). The V gene lost 3 bases and the J gene lost 0 bases, with 12 bases spanning the gap. The length of the CDR3 is 15 residues. CDR1 is PRHDT, CDR2 FYEKMQ, per germline (reference sequence). The CDR3 here is CASSFRQRGSYEQYF. In nucleotides, the CDR3 is TGTGCCAGCAGCTTCCGACAGAGGGGCTCCTACGAGCAGTACTTC.

This clonotype was recorded many times. The chain links TRBV20-1 to TRBJ1-2, with 10 bases identical to TRBD1. CDR1 and CDR2 (germline): DFQATT, SNEGSKA (reference sequence). CDR3 length: 14 amino acids. V lost 7 bases to trimming and J lost 3 bases; unmatched junction nucleotides: 8. The CDR3 protein is CSGTGGTDDYGYTF. CDR3 bases: TGCAGTGGGACAGGGGGGACAGATGACTATGGCTACACCTTC.

This clonotype was found many times. The chain has TRBV4-3 and TRBJ1-4, with 7 bases matching TRBD1. Trimming took 5 bases from V and 10 from J; bases not matched to a gene: 16. CDR3 length: 16 amino acids. Germline CDR1 reads LGHNA; CDR2 reads YSLEER. The DNA for the CDR3 is TGCGCCAGCAGCACAAGTTCTGGACAGGAAGAGCTAAAACTGTTTTTT. It encodes CASSTSSGQEELKLFF.

This clonotype was detected ten times or more. The chain combines TRBV20-1 with TRBJ1-6; D not certain. From germline, CDR1 is DFQATT and CDR2 SNEGSKA (reference sequence). V lost 0 bases to trimming and J lost 7 bases, with 13 bases between them. The CDR3 length is 15 residues. This CDR3 reads CSARDRVPRNSPLHF. The DNA for the CDR3 is TGCAGTGCTAGAGATAGGGTACCTCGAAATTCACCCCTCCACTTT.

The sample holds a few counts of this clonotype. The rearrangement joins TRBV28 to TRBJ2-1; either TRBD1 or TRBD2 may supply D (5 bases each). CDR1 is MDHEN, CDR2 SYDVKM, per germline. The CDR3 is 13 amino acids. Trimming shortened V by 5 bases and J by 2 bases, and 7 bases separated the two germline ends. The chain's CDR3 is CASSRDPYNEQFF. CDR3 DNA: TGTGCCAGCAGTCGGGACCCCTACAATGAGCAGTTCTTC.

This chain connects TRBV20-1 to TRBJ1-3; D is unclear. Germline CDR1 and CDR2: DFQATT and SNEGSKA (reference sequence). Trimming pared 4 bases from V and 0 bases from J, leaving 10 bases between. The CDR3 length is 14 residues. Here the CDR3 reads CSATSHSSGNTIYF. In nucleotides, the CDR3 is TGCAGTGCTACCTCACACAGCTCTGGAAACACCATATATTTT.

This clonotype was observed many times. The chain combines TRBV20-1 with TRBJ2-5; no definite D call. The CDR3 contains 15 residues. Germline CDR1 and CDR2: DFQATT and SNEGSKA (reference sequence). Trimming took off 1 base at V and 2 bases at J, with 14 bases between the two ends. CDR3 bases: TGCAGTGCTAGAGTTGGAGCTCCGAGGCAAGAGACCCAGTACTTC. Translated, it gives CSARVGAPRQETQYF.

The rearrangement joins TRBV11-2 to TRBJ2-3, with D possibly being TRBD2 (5 bases). The CDR3 runs to 15 residues. Per the germline V gene, CDR1 is SGHAT and CDR2 is FQNNGV. Trimming took off 0 bases at V and 9 bases at J, with 16 bases between the two ends. CDR3 DNA sequence: TGTGCCAGCAGCTTAGATCTCGAGGCTAGCCCGACGCAGTATTTT. Amino acid sequence: CASSLDLEASPTQYF.

J is TRBJ1-4 and V is TRBV27; D gene ambiguous. The CDR3 has 14 amino acids. The germline CDR1 and CDR2 sequences are MNHEY and SMNVEV (reference sequence). V was pared by 0 bases and J by 8 bases, with 10 bases between. The CDR3 nucleotides are TGTGCCAGCAGTTTATCAGAAAGTTACGAAAAACTGTTTTTT. As protein: CASSLSESYEKLFF.

About this clonotype: Given a much more abundant clone one base away, this may be a read error. This sequence joins TRBV5-6 and TRBJ2-3, with D perhaps TRBD2 (5 bases). The CDR3 is made up of 14 amino acids. The germline V and J ends were trimmed by 2 bases and 3 bases, with 10 bases remaining between them. Germline V gene lookup returns CDR1 SGHDT and CDR2 YYEEEE. CDR3 DNA: TGTGCCAGCAGCTTTGTATTAGCGACAGATACGCAGTATTTT. Translation gives CASSFVLATDTQYF.

This clonotype was counted once. The rearrangement uses TRBV12-3 or TRBV12-4 and TRBJ1-5; possible D gene TRBD1, 5 bases. Trimming cost V 3 bases and J 0 bases, with 9 bases left between them. This CDR3 has 15 amino acids. The CDR3, as DNA: TGTGCCAGCAGTTTTGACAGAAATAGCAATCAGCCCCAGCATTTT. Encoded protein: CASSFDRNSNQPQHF.

This clonotype has just a few counts. The chain recombines TRBV20-1 with TRBJ2-1, with 12 bases matching TRBD1. There are 15 residues in the CDR3. The J segment lost 7 bases and the V segment lost 2 bases, leaving 6 bases of the junction unmatched. Germline CDR1 reads DFQATT; CDR2 reads SNEGSKA (reference sequence). CDR3: CSARLPGQGANEQFF. DNA of the CDR3: TGCAGTGCTAGACTTCCGGGACAGGGGGCAAATGAGCAGTTCTTC.

The chain combines TRBV4-3 with TRBJ2-2; TRBD1 might be the D (5 bases). The CDR3 sequence is 16 residues long. V was clipped by 0 bases and J by 1 base, with 9 bases between them. Germline V CDR1 and CDR2: LGHNA, YSLEER. The CDR3 is CASSQDPGRNTGELFF. In nucleotides, the CDR3 is TGCGCCAGCAGCCAAGACCCAGGGCGGAACACCGGGGAGCTGTTTTTT.